Below, 19 T cell receptor beta chains from the same sample are listed, as sequenced in a study of CD8+CD57+ T cells in acquired aplastic anemia. The patients chosen for sequencing had shown expansion of CD8+CD57+ cells (detected by flow cytometry). Genomic DNA, the template, was used for profiling of the TCR beta VDJ and CDR3. TCRdb fed the reads into MiXCR, producing one record per CDR3 protein. The sample holds about 180,000 distinct CDR3 sequences, roughly 65% seen once. Sequencing input: sorted CD4+, CD8+, or CD8+CD57+ T cells (not recorded which) from PBMCs. The receptors come from a human donor with aplastic anemia.

The V call is TRBV7-2, the J call TRBJ2-7; TRBD2 agrees at 10 bases. The length of the CDR3 is 12 residues. The trim removed 9 bases at V and 3 bases at J, leaving 2 bases unmatched. Per germline, CDR1 SGHTA and CDR2 FQGNSA. The CDR3 is CASTSGVYEQYF. CDR3 sequence (DNA): TGTGCCAGTACTAGCGGGGTCTACGAGCAGTACTTC.

J is TRBJ1-6 and V is TRBV19; 7 nucleotides agree with TRBD1. The CDR3 contains 15 residues. V lost 7 bases and J lost 5; bases outside the gene matches: 8. Germline-derived CDR1 and CDR2 are LNHDA and SQIVND (reference sequence). CDR3 amino acids: CASMATGTDNSPLHF. CDR3 bases: TGTGCCAGTATGGCAACGGGGACAGATAATTCACCCCTCCACTTT.

This clonotype was recorded many times. The chain employs TRBV2 and TRBJ2-4; 9 positions match TRBD1. Unmatched junction bases numbered 13, after V lost 7 bases and J lost 9 bases. Germline-derived CDR1 and CDR2 are SNHLY and FYNNEI. The CDR3 totals 15 residues. CDR3 in amino acids: CASTPTGGSGGIQYF. The CDR3 DNA follows: TGTGCCAGCACTCCTACAGGGGGCTCAGGGGGCATTCAGTACTTC.

About this clonotype: This may be a read error: a much more frequent sequence differs by one nucleotide. Without the conserved terminal phenylalanine or tryptophan, this CDR3 likely stems from a read error. The chain employs TRBV12-3 or TRBV12-4 and TRBJ1-1, with TRBD1 matching over 12 bases. V was pared by 0 bases and J by 0 bases, with 8 bases of the junction left unmatched. This CDR3 has 19 amino acids. The CDR3 here is CASSLATNRDRGLNTEAFS. The CDR3 DNA follows: TGTGCCAGCAGTTTAGCCACCAACCGGGACAGGGGGCTGAACACTGAAGCTTTCTCT.

This rearrangement joins TRBV7-9 to TRBJ1-2; no clear D. There are 14 residues in the CDR3. The V end lost 1 base, the J end lost 2 bases, and 8 bases lay between the germline ends. Germline values: CDR1 SEHNR, CDR2 FQNEAQ (reference sequence). The CDR3 protein is CASSLVGRNYGYTF. For the CDR3, the DNA is TGTGCCAGCAGCTTAGTAGGGCGGAACTATGGCTACACCTTC. The full variable domain, rest sourced from reference TRBV7-9 and TRBJ1-2, is DTGVSQNPRHKITKRGQNVTFRCDPISEHNRLYWYRQTLGQGPEFLTYFQNEAQLEKSRLLSDRFSAERPKGSFSTLEIQRTEQGDSAMYLCASSLVGRNYGYTFGSGTRLTVV.

This clonotype came up many times. This chain uses TRBV6-5 with TRBJ2-1; D remains ambiguous. CDR3 length: 14 residues. Germline V CDR1 and CDR2: MNHEY, SVGAGI. Trimming pared 4 bases from V and 5 bases from J, leaving 12 bases between. The CDR3 bases are TGTGCCAGCAGTTCCGGATCTCCCCACAATGAGCAGTTCTTC. Its translation is CASSSGSPHNEQFF.

This clonotype was counted a few times. V usage is TRBV9 and J usage is TRBJ1-1, with a tentative D call TRBD1 (6 bases). V lost 5 bases, J lost 0 bases, and 17 bases lay in between. Per germline, CDR1 SGDLS and CDR2 YYNGEE. This CDR3 is built from 16 residues. The CDR3 reads CASRDSPGVMNTEAFF. As DNA, the CDR3 is TGTGCCAGCAGAGATAGTCCAGGGGTTATGAACACTGAAGCTTTCTTT.

The chain couples TRBV7-9 to TRBJ2-7; 10 nucleotides agree with TRBD1. The trim removed 11 bases at V and 5 bases at J, leaving 9 bases unmatched. The CDR3 runs 13 residues. Looked up from germline, CDR1 is SEHNR and CDR2 is FQNEAQ (reference sequence). The chain's CDR3 is CAGGRQGADEQYF. The DNA of the CDR3 is TGTGCCGGGGGGAGACAGGGGGCCGACGAGCAGTACTTC.

This clonotype was counted only a few times. Its ends do not fully match the called genes, so a read error is possible. This chain uses TRBV19 with TRBJ2-1; 8 nucleotides line up with TRBD1. This CDR3 contains 14 residues. CDR1 and CDR2 from the germline V gene are LNHDA and SQIVND (reference sequence). CDR3: CASSVDRGYNEQFF. As DNA, the CDR3 is TGTGCCAGTAGTGTAGACAGGGGCTACAATGAGCAGTTCTTC.

Details on this clonotype: The CDR3 does not end in the conserved phenylalanine or tryptophan, so this is likely a read error. The rearrangement uses TRBV4-3 and TRBJ2-7, with D possibly being TRBD2 (6 bases). Trimming took 0 bases from V and 3 from J, leaving 15 bases between them. This CDR3 has 16 residues. CDR1 and CDR2 (germline): LGHNA, YSLEER. The CDR3 loop is CASSQEAAWDFYEQYL. CDR3 nucleotides: TGCGCCAGCAGCCAAGAGGCGGCATGGGACTTCTACGAGCAGTACCTC.

This clonotype has a handful of counts. This chain links TRBV5-1 with TRBJ2-7; 7 bases are a match to TRBD2. The CDR3 runs 14 residues. The V segment lost 7 bases and the J segment 6 bases; nucleotides outside the gene matches: 13. The germline gives CDR1 SGHRS, CDR2 YFSETQ. The CDR3 loop is CASAQGGFAPEQYF. In nucleotides, the CDR3 is TGCGCCAGCGCCCAGGGAGGGTTCGCCCCCGAGCAGTACTTC.

V usage is TRBV9 and J usage is TRBJ2-7, with no clear D. CDR1 and CDR2 (germline): SGDLS, YYNGEE. This CDR3 spans 14 amino acids. Trimming took off 4 bases at V and 5 bases at J, with 16 bases between the two ends. The CDR3 region is CASSPDLKGHEQYF. The CDR3 DNA reads as TGTGCCAGCAGCCCGGACCTAAAAGGCCACGAGCAGTACTTC.

The rearrangement uses TRBV5-1 and TRBJ2-7, with D tentatively TRBD1 or TRBD2 (6 bases each). In germline, CDR1 is SGHRS, CDR2 YFSETQ. There are 13 residues in the CDR3. Trimming stripped 5 bases from V and 3 bases from J, with 12 bases between. CDR3 coding DNA: TGCGCCAGCAGAGGAGGGGGAGGCTACGAGCAGTACTTC. Its translation: CASRGGGGYEQYF.

This clonotype was counted many times. V usage is TRBV4-1 and J usage is TRBJ1-3; D is unclear. Germline V gene lookup returns CDR1 MGHRA and CDR2 YSYEKL. V was clipped by 2 bases and J by 0 bases, with 11 bases between them. CDR3 length: 16 amino acids. CDR3 in DNA: TGCGCCAGCAGCCAACAACTCGGACTCTCTGGAAACACCATATATTTT. Its translation is CASSQQLGLSGNTIYF.

This clonotype was seen more than once but under ten times. The chain joins TRBV15 to TRBJ2-1; perhaps TRBD2 as D (6 bases). Germline V gene sequence: CDR1 LNHNV, CDR2 YYDKDF (reference sequence). The CDR3 runs to 12 residues. Trimming shortened V by 3 bases and J by 8 bases, and 8 bases separated the two germline ends. The CDR3 region has the DNA TGTGCCACCAGCAGGGGGGGAGATGAGCAGTTCTTC. Amino acids: CATSRGGDEQFF.

Ten or more counts support this clonotype. The genes are TRBV7-9 and TRBJ1-1, with D possibly TRBD1 on 5 matching bases. Trimming removed 1 base at V and 7 bases at J, with 19 bases between. The CDR3 consists of 16 residues. Germline V gene lookup returns CDR1 SEHNR and CDR2 FQNEAQ (reference sequence). The CDR3 nucleotides read TGTGCCAGCAGCTTAGGAACGGGGCGGGCCGCCAATGAAGCTTTCTTT. Protein: CASSLGTGRAANEAFF.

At least ten counts were recorded for this clonotype. J is TRBJ1-1 and V is TRBV19; no firm D call. CDR1 LNHDA and CDR2 SQIVND come from the germline V gene (reference sequence). The V end was cut by 3 bases, the J end by 4 bases, with 12 bases between. This CDR3 has 14 amino acids. In DNA form, the CDR3 reads TGTGCCAGTAGTATTAGTATGGCAGGCACTGAAGCTTTCTTT. Amino acid sequence: CASSISMAGTEAFF.

The CDR3 DNA sequence: TGTGCCAGCAGCCTGAACAGGGACTACACCGGGGAGCTGTTTTTT. Protein sequence: CASSLNRDYTGELFF. V and J are TRBV2 and TRBJ2-2; perhaps D is TRBD1 or TRBD2 (6 bases each). CDR3 size: 15 residues. V was clipped by 6 bases and J by 3 bases, with 14 bases between them. The V gene's germline CDR1 is SNHLY and CDR2 FYNNEI.

With respect to this clonotype: A much larger clone lies one base from this, so it may be a read error. The V gene is TRBV15, the J gene TRBJ1-5, with D perhaps TRBD1 (5 bases). With 0 bases removed from V and 8 bases from J, the gap between germline ends came to 17 bases. The CDR3 consists of 16 residues. Looked up from germline, CDR1 is LNHNV and CDR2 is YYDKDF (reference sequence). CDR3 protein: CATSRDHGATNKPQHF. CDR3 bases: TGTGCCACCAGCAGAGATCACGGGGCGACTAATAAGCCCCAGCATTTT. Together with reference TRBV15 and TRBJ1-5, the CDR3 gives the full variable domain: DAMVIQNPRYQVTQFGKPVTLSCSQTLNHNVMYWYQQKSSQAPKLLFHYYDKDFNNEADTPDNFQSRRPNTSFCFLDIRSPGLGDTAMYLCATSRDHGATNKPQHFGDGTRLSIL.